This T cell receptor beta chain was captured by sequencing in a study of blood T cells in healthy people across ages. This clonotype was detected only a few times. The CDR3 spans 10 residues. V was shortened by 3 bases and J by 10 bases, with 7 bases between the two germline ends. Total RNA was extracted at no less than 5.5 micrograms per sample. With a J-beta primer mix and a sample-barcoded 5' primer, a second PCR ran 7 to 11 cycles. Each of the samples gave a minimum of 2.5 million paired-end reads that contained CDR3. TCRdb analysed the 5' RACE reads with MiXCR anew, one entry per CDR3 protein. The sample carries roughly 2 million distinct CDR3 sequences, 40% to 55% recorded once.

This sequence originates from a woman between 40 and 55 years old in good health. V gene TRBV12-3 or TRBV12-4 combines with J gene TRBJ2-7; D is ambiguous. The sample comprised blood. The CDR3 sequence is CASSLDQQYF. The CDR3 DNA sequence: TGTGCCAGCAGTTTGGATCAACAGTACTTC.